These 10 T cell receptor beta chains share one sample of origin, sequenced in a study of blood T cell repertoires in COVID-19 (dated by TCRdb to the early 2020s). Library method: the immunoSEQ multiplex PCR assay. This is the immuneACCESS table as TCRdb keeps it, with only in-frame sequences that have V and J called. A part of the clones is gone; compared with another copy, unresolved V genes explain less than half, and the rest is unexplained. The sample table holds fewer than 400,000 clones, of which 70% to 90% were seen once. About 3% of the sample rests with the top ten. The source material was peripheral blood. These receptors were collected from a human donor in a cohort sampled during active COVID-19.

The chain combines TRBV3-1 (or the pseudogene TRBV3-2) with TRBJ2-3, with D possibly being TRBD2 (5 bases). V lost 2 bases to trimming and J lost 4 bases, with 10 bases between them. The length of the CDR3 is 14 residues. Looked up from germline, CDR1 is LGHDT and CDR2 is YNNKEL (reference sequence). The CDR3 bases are TGTGCCAGCAGCCAACTACGGGGATCAGATACGCAGTATTTT. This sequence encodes CASSQLRGSDTQYF.

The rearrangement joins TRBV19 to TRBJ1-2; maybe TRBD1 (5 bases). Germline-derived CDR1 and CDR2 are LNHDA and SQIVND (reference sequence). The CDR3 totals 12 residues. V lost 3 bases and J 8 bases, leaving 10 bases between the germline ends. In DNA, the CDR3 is TGTGCCAGTAGTATCGGTGGGGCCGGCTACACCTTC. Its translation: CASSIGGAGYTF.

The CDR3 nucleotides are TGCAGCGTTGAAGGAGGCGGTAACGAGCAGTACTTC. It codes for CSVEGGGNEQYF. The V and J genes are TRBV29-1 and TRBJ2-7; D gene ambiguous. Trimming took off 1 base at V and 5 bases at J, with 9 bases between the two ends. There are 12 residues in the CDR3. Germline values: CDR1 SQVTM, CDR2 ANQGSEA.

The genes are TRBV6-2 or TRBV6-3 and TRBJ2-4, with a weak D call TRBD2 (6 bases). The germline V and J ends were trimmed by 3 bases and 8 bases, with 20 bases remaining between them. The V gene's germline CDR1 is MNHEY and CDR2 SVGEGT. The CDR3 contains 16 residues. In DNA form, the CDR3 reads TGTGCCAGCAGTTATAGTTCGGGGGAAGGTGGAGACATTCAGTACTTC. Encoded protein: CASSYSSGEGGDIQYF.

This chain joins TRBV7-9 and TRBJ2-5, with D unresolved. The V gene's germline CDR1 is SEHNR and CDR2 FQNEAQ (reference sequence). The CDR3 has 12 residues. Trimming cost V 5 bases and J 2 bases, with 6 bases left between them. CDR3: CASSTDQETQYF. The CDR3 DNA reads TGTGCCAGCAGCACAGATCAAGAGACCCAGTACTTC. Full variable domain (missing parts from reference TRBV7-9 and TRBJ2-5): DTGVSQNPRHKITKRGQNVTFRCDPISEHNRLYWYRQTLGQGPEFLTYFQNEAQLEKSRLLSDRFSAERPKGSFSTLEIQRTEQGDSAMYLCASSTDQETQYFGPGTRLLVL.

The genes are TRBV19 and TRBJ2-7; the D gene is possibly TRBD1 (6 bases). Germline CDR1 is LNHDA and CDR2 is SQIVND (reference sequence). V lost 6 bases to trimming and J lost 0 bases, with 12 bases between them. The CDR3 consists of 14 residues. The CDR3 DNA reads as TGTGCCAGTAGGCCCCGACAGGACTCCTACGAGCAGTACTTC. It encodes CASRPRQDSYEQYF.

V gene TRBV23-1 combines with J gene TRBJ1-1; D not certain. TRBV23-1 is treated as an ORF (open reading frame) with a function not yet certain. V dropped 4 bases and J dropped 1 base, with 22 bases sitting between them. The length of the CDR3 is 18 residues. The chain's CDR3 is CASSPPVLLRGRNTEAFF. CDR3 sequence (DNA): TGCGCCAGCAGTCCCCCCGTGCTATTGAGAGGGAGGAACACTGAAGCTTTCTTT.

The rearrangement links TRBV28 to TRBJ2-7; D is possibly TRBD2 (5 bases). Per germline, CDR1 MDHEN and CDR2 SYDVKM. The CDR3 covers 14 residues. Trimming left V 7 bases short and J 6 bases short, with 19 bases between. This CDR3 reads CASTAWSEGGEQYF. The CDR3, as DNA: TGTGCCAGCACCGCCTGGTCAGAGGGCGGCGAGCAGTACTTC.

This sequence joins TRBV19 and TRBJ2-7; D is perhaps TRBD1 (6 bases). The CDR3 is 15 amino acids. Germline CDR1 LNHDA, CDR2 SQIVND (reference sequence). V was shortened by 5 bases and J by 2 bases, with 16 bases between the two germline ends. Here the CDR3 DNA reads TGTGCCAGTAGTGTTTCTCGGGACATGACCTACGAGCAGTACTTC. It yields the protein CASSVSRDMTYEQYF.

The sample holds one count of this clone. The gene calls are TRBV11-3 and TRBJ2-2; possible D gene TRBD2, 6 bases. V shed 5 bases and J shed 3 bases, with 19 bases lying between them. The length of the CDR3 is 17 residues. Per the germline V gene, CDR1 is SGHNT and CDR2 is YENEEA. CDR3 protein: CASSPQRGRGDTGELFF. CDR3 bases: TGTGCCAGCAGCCCCCAAAGGGGCCGCGGGGACACCGGGGAGCTGTTTTTT.